The clone carrying this T cell receptor beta chain was recorded a few times. Its antigen is not known. This specimen comes from a study of long-term antiretroviral therapy in people with HIV. Points from the study as a whole: Relative to control repertoires, HIV repertoires exhibited narrower CDR3 length ranges.

Survey-level resolution applied to immunoSEQ assay v3.0. Sequencing aimed to cover roughly 40,000-55,000 T-cell genomes per sample. Sequenced by immunoSEQ multiplex PCR; TCRdb stores in-frame clones only, minus some. In the table there are roughly 25,000 clones, approximately 83% of which are singletons. There was at least one pre-ART PBMC sample for each donor, plus at least two post-ART PBMC samples. The CDR3 consists of 12 residues. The chain combines TRBV21-1 with TRBJ1-5; the D call TRBD1 from the table was never checked on the DNA. TRBV21-1 is described as a pseudogene. This receptor was taken from a man aged 30 to 39 with HIV. The sample in question was unsorted PBMCs, obtained 0.7 years before starting antiretroviral therapy. The CDR3 loop reads CAWDSINQPQHF. For the CDR3, the DNA is TGTGCCTGGGACAGCATCAATCAGCCCCAGCATTTT.